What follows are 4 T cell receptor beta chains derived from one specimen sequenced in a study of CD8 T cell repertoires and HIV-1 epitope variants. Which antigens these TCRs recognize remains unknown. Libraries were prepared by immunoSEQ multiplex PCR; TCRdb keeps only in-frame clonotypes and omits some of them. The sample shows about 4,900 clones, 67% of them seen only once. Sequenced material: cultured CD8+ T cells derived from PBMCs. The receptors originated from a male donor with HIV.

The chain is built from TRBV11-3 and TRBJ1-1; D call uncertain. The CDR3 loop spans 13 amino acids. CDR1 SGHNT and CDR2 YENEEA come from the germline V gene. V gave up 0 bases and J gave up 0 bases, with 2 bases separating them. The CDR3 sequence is CASSLEVNTEAFF. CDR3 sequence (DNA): TGTGCCAGCAGCTTAGAGGTGAACACTGAAGCTTTCTTT.

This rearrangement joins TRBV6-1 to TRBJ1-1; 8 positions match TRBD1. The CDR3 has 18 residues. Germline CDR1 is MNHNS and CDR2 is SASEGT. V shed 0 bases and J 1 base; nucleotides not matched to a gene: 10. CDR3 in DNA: TGTGCCAGCAGTGAAGCGCTTCGGACAGGGAAGTCGAACACTGAAGCTTTCTTT. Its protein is CASSEALRTGKSNTEAFF.

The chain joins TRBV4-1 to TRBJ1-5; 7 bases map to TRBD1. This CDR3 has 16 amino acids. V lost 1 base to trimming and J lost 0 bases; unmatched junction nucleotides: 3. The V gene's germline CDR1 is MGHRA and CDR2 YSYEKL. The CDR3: CASSQVGTASNQPQHF. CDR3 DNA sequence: TGCGCCAGCAGCCAAGTCGGGACAGCTAGCAATCAGCCCCAGCATTTT.

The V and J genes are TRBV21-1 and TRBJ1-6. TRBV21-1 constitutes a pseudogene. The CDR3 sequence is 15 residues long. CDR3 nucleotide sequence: TGTGCCAGCAGCAAAGGAGGGCCCTATAATTCACCCCTCCACTTT. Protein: CASSKGGPYNSPLHF.